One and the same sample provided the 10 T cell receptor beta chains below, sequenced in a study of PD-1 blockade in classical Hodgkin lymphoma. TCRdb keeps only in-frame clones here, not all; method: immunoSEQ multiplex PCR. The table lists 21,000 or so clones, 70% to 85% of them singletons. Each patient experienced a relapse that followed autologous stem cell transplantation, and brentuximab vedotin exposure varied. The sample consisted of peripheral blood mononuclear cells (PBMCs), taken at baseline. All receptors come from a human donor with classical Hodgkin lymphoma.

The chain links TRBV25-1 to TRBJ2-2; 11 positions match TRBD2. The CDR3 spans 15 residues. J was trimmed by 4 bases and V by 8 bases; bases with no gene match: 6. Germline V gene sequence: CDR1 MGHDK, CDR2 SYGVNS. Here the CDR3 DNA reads TGTGCCAGCGGGGGGCTAGCGGGAGGCACCGGGGAGCTGTTTTTT. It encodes CASGGLAGGTGELFF.

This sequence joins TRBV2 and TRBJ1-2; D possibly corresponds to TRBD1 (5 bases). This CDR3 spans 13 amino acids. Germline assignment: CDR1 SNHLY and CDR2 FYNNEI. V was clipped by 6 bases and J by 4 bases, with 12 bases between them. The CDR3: CASSGTSVYGYTF. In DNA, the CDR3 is TGTGCCAGCAGCGGGACTTCAGTCTATGGCTACACCTTC.

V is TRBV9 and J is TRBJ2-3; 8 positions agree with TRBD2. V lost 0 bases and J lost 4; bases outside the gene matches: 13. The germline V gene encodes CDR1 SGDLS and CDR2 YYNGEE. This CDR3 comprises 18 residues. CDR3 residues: CASSVDPAQAGESDTQYF. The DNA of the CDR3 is TGTGCCAGCAGCGTAGACCCCGCTCAAGCGGGGGAGTCAGATACGCAGTATTTT.

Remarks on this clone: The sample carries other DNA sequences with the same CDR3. The CDR3 here is CASSQDPQSGAYNEQFF. The CDR3 DNA sequence: TGCGCCAGCAGCCAAGATCCCCAGAGTGGGGCTTACAATGAGCAGTTCTTC. V usage is TRBV4-3 and J usage is TRBJ2-1; tentatively, D is TRBD1 (5 bases). Germline V gives CDR1 LGHNA, CDR2 YSLEER. Trimming pared 0 bases from V and 4 bases from J, leaving 16 bases between. The CDR3 has 17 residues.

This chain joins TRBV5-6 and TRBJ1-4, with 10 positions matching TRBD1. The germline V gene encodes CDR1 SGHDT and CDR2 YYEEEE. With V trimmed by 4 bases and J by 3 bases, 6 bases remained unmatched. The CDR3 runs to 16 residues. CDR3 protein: CASSPTGGAPNEKLFF. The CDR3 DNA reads TGTGCCAGCAGCCCGACAGGGGGCGCCCCTAATGAAAAACTGTTTTTT. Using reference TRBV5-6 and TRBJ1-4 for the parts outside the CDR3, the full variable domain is DAGVTQSPTHLIKTRGQQVTLRCSPKSGHDTVSWYQQALGQGPQFIFQYYEEEERQRGNFPDRFSGHQFPNYSSELNVNALLLGDSALYLCASSPTGGAPNEKLFFGSGTQLSVL.

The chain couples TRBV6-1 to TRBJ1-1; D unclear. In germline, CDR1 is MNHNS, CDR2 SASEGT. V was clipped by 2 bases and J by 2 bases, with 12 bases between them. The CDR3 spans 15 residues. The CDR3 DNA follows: TGTGCCAGCAGTGAAAGGATTGCACTCAACACTGAAGCTTTCTTT. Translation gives CASSERIALNTEAFF.

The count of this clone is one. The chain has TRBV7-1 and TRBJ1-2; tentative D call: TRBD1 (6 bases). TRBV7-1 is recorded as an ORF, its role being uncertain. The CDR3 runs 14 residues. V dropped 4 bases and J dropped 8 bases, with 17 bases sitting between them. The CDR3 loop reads CASSLQNRVSGYTF. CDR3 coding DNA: TGTGCCAGCAGCTTACAGAACAGGGTTTCAGGCTACACCTTC.

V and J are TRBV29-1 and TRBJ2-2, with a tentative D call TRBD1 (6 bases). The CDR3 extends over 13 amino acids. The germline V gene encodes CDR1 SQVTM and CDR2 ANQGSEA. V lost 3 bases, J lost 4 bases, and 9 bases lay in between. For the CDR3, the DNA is TGCAGCGTTGACGTGGGGGCCACCGGGGAGCTGTTTTTT. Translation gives CSVDVGATGELFF.

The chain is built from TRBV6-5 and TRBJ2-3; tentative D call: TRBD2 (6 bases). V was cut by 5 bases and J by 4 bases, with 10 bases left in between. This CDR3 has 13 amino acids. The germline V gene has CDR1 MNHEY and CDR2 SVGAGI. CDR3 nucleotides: TGTGCCAGCAGTACAAGGGAGGCAGATACGCAGTATTTT. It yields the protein CASSTREADTQYF.

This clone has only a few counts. CDR3 sequence: CASSYSGGENEKLFF. CDR3 DNA sequence: TGTGCCAGCAGTTACTCCGGGGGCGAGAATGAAAAACTGTTTTTT. This rearrangement joins TRBV6-5 to TRBJ1-4; the D gene is possibly TRBD1 (6 bases). CDR1 and CDR2 (germline): MNHEY, SVGAGI. Trimming took off 0 bases at V and 5 bases at J, with 10 bases between the two ends. The CDR3 covers 15 residues.